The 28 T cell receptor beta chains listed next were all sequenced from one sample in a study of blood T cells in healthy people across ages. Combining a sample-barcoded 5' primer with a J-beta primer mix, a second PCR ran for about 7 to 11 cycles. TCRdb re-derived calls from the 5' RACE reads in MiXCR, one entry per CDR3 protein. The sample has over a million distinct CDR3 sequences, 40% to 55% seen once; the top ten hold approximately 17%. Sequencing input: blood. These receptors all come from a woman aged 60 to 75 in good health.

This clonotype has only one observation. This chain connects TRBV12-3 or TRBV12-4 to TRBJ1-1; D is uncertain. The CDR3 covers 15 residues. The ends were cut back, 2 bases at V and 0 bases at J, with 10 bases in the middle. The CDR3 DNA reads TGTGCCAGCAGTTTAAATGGACTACTGAACACTGAAGCTTTCTTT. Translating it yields CASSLNGLLNTEAFF.

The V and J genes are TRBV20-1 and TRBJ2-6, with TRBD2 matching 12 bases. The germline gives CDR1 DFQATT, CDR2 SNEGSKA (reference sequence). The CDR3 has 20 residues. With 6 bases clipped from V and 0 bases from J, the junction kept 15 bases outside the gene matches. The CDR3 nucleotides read TGCAGTGCCAGGCCCCCGACTAGCGGGAGCGGAAGCTCTGGGGCCAACGTCCTGACTTTC. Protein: CSARPPTSGSGSSGANVLTF.

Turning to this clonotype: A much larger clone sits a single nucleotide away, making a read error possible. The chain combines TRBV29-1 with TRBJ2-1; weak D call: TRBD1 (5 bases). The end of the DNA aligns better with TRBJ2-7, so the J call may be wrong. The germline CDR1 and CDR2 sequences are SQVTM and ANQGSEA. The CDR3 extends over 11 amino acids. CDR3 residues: CSVWGRYEQYF. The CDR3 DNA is TGCAGCGTTTGGGGCAGGTACGAGCAGTACTTC.

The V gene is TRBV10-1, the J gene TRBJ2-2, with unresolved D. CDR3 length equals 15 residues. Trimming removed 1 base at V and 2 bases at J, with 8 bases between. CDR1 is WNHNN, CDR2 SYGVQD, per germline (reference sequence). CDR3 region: CASSELWGNTGELFF. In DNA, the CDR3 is TGCGCCAGCAGTGAGTTGTGGGGTAACACCGGGGAGCTGTTTTTT.

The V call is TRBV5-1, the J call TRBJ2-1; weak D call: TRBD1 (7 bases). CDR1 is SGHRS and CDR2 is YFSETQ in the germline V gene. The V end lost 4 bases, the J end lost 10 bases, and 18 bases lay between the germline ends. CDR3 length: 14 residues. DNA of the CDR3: TGCGCCAGCAGCACCGGACTATCCAGGGGGGAGCAGTTCTTC. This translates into CASSTGLSRGEQFF.

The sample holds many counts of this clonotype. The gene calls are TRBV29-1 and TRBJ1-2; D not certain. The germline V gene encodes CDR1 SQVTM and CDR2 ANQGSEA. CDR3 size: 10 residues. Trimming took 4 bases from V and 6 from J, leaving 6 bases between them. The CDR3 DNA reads TGCAGCGTTGCGACAAATGGCTACACCTTC. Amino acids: CSVATNGYTF.

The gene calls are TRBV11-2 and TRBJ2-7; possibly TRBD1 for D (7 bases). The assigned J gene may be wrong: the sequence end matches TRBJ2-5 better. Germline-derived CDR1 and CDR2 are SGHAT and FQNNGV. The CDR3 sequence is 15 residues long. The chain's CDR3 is CASSLQGGNSGTQYF. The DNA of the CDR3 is TGTGCCAGCAGCTTACAGGGGGGCAATTCGGGGACCCAGTACTTC.

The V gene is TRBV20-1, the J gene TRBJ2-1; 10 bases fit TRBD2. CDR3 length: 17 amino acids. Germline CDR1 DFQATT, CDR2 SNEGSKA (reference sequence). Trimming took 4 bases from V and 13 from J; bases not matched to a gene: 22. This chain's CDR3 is CSATKSSGGAEGETQFF. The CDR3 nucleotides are TGCAGTGCTACAAAATCCAGCGGGGGGGCCGAAGGCGAGACCCAGTTCTTC.

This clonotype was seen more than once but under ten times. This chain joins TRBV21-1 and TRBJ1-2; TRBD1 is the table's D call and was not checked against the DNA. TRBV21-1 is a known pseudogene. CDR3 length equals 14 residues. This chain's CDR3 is CASSRSCPASGYTF. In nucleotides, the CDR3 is TGTGCCAGCAGCAGAAGTTGTCCTGCTAGTGGCTACACCTTC.

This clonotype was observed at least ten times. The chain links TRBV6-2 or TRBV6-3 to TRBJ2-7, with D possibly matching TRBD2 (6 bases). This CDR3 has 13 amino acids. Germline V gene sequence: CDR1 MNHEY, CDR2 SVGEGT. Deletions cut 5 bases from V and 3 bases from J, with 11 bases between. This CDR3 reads CASSRLDGYEQYF. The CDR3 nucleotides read TGTGCCAGCAGTCGACTAGACGGCTACGAGCAGTACTTC.

CDR3 DNA: TGCAGCGTCCATTGGGACAGTAACAATGAGCAGTTCTTC. Translating gives CSVHWDSNNEQFF. The gene calls are TRBV29-1 and TRBJ2-1, with 7 bases that match TRBD1. The germline V gene encodes CDR1 SQVTM and CDR2 ANQGSEA. Trimming took 6 bases from V and 5 from J; bases not matched to a gene: 7. The CDR3 spans 13 residues.

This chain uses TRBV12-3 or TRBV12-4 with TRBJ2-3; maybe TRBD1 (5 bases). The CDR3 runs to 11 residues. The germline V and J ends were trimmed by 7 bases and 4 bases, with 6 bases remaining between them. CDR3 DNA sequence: TGTGCCAGCATGACAGCAGATACGCAGTATTTT. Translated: CASMTADTQYF.

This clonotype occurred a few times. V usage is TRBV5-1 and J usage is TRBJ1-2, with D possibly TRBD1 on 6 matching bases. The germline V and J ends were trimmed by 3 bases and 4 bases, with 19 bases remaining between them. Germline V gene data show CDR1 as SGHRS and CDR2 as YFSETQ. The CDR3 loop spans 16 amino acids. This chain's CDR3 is CASSSAPDSRFYGYTF. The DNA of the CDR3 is TGCGCCAGCAGCTCCGCTCCGGACAGTAGGTTCTATGGCTACACCTTC. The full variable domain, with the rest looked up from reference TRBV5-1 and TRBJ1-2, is KAGVTQTPRYLIKTRGQQVTLSCSPISGHRSVSWYQQTPGQGLQFLFEYFSETQRNKGNFPGRFSGRQFSNSRSEMNVSTLELGDSALYLCASSSAPDSRFYGYTFGSGTRLTVV.

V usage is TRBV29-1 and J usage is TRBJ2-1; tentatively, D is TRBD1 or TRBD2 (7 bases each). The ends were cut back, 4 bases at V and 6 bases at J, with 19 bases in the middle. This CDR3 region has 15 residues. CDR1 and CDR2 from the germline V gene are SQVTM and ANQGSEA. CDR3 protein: CSVVAGEGAPNEQFF. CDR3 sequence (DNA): TGCAGCGTTGTTGCGGGAGAGGGGGCGCCCAATGAGCAGTTCTTC.

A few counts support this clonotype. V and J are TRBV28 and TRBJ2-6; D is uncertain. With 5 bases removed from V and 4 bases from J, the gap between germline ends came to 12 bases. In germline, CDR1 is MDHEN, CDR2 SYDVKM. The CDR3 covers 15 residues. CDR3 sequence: CASSQPETGANVLTF. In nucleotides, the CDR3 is TGTGCCAGCAGTCAACCCGAGACCGGGGCCAACGTCCTGACTTTC.

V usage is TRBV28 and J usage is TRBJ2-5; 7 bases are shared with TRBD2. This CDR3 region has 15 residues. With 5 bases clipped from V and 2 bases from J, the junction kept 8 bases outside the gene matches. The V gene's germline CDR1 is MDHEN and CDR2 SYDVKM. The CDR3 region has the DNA TGTGCCAGCAGTAAAGGTGCGGGGGTACAAGAGACCCAGTACTTC. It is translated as CASSKGAGVQETQYF.

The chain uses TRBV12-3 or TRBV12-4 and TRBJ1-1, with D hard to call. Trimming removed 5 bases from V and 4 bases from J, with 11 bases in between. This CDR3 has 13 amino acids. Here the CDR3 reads CASSVGPGTEAFF. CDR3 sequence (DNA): TGTGCCAGCAGTGTTGGCCCAGGCACTGAAGCTTTCTTT.

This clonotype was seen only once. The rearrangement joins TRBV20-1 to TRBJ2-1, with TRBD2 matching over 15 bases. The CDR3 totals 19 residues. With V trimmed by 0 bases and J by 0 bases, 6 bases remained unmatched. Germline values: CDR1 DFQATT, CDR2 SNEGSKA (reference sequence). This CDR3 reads CSARDRGLAGGLSYNEQFF. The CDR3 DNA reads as TGCAGTGCTAGAGATCGGGGACTAGCGGGAGGACTCTCCTACAATGAGCAGTTCTTC.

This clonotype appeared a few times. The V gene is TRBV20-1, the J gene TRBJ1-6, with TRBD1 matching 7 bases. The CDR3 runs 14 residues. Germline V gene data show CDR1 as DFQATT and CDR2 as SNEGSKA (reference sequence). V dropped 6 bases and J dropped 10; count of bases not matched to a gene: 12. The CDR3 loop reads CSATFRDRGSPLHF. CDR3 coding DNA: TGCAGTGCCACCTTCCGGGACAGAGGGTCACCCCTCCACTTT.

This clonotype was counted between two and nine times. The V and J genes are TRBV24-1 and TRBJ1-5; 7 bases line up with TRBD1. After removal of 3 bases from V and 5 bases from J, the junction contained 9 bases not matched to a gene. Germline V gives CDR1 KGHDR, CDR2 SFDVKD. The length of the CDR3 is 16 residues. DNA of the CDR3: TGTGCCACCAGTGATCCCTCCAGGGGGAAGGATCAGCCCCAGCATTTT. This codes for CATSDPSRGKDQPQHF.

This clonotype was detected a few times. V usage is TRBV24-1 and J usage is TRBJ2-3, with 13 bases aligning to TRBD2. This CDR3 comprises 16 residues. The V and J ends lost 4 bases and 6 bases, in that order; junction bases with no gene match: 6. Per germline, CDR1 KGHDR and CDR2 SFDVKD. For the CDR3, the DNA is TGTGCCACCAGTGACTCCGGACTAGCGGGAGCGGATACGCAGTATTTT. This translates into CATSDSGLAGADTQYF.

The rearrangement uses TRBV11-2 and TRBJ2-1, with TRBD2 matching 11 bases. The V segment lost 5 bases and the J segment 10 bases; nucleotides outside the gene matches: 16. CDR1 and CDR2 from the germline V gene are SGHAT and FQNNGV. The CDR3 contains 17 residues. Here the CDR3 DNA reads TGTGCCAGCAGCCCCCAGCGCGGGCTAGCGGGGGGCTTGGAGCAGTTCTTC. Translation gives CASSPQRGLAGGLEQFF.

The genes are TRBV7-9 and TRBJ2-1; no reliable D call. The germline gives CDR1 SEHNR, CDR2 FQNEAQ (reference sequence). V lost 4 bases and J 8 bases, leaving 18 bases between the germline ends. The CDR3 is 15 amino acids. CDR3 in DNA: TGTGCCAGCAGCTCGGCTGACCCTGGTATCGATGAGCAGTTCTTC. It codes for CASSSADPGIDEQFF.

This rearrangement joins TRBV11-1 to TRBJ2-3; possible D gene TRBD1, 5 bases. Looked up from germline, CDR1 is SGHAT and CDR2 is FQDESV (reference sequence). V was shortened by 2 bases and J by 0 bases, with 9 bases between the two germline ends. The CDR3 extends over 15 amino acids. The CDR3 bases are TGTGCCAGCAGCTTAATAAGGGGAAGCACAGATACGCAGTATTTT. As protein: CASSLIRGSTDTQYF.

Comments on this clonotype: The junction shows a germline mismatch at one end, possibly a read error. CDR3 region: CASSTGGYSHQPQHF. For the CDR3, the DNA is TGTGCCAGCTCCACGGGGGGTTATAGCCATCAGCCCCAGCATTTT. The rearrangement uses TRBV27 and TRBJ1-5; TRBD1 might be the D (5 bases). This CDR3 has 15 residues. The germline gives CDR1 MNHEY, CDR2 SMNVEV (reference sequence).

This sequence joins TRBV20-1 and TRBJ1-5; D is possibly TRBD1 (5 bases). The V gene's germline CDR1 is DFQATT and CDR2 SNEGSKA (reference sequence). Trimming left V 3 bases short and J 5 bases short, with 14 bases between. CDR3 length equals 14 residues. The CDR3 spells CSASVAGGDQPQHF. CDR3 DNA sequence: TGCAGTGCTAGCGTGGCGGGGGGGGATCAGCCCCAGCATTTT.

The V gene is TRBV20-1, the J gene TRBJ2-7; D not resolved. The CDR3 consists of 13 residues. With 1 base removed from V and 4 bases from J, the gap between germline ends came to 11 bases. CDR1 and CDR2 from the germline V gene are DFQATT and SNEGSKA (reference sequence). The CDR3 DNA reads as TGCAGTGCTAGAGGCTTCATGGGGTACGAGCAGTACTTC. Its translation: CSARGFMGYEQYF.

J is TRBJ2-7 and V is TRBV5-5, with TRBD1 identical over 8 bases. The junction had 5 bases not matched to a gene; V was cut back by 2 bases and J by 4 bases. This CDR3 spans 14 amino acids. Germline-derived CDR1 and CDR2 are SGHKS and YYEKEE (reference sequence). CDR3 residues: CASSFRDRLYEQYF. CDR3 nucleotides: TGTGCCAGCAGCTTCCGGGACAGGTTGTACGAGCAGTACTTC.